Listed below are T cell receptor beta chains from one sample, sequenced in a study of tumor T cells in aggressive B-cell lymphoma. The repertoire was sequenced with immunoSEQ multiplex PCR; TCRdb's copy has only in-frame clones and lacks some. The sample holds thousands of clones; about 90% are singletons and the top ten take around 2.6%. The sample consisted of tumor tissue. The receptors originated from an adult with diffuse large B cell lymphoma. Both conserved end residues are part of each CDR3. A D gene is named only where the DNA matches it firmly. Some rows mark clone size as missing; the rest say once, few, many or name a class of expanded clone.

d_call j_call cdr3_length v_call clone_size cdr3_aa cdr3_nt
NA TRBJ1-2 10 TRBV29-1 NA CSVVTEGYTF TGCAGCGTCGTGACAGAAGGCTACACCTTC
NA TRBJ1-1 13 TRBV15 NA CATSREPQGRAFF TGTGCCACCAGCAGAGAACCGCAGGGTCGAGCTTTCTTT
TRBD1 TRBJ1-2 14 TRBV7-9 NA CASSLEGALEGYTF TGTGCCAGCAGCTTAGAGGGGGCCCTGGAGGGCTACACCTTC
NA TRBJ1-1 15 TRBV4-3 NA CASSQDGPMNTEAFF TGCGCCAGCAGCCAAGATGGGCCTATGAACACTGAAGCTTTCTTT
NA TRBJ2-7 13 TRBV5-1 few CASSLGHRYEQYF TGCGCCAGCAGCTTGGGACACAGATACGAGCAGTACTTC
NA TRBJ1-1 16 TRBV6-5 NA CASSYSKTALNTEAFF TGTGCCAGCAGTTACTCGAAAACAGCACTGAACACTGAAGCTTTCTTT
NA TRBJ2-7 12 TRBV6-5 NA CASSYSNNEQYF TGTGCCAGCAGTTACTCTAACAACGAGCAGTACTTC
NA TRBJ2-5 13 TRBV5-1 NA CASSFGPGETQYF TGCGCCAGCAGCTTTGGCCCGGGAGAGACCCAGTACTTC
NA TRBJ1-1 13 TRBV10-3 NA CAISIDGDTEAFF TGTGCCATCAGCATAGACGGAGACACTGAAGCTTTCTTT
TRBD2 TRBJ2-7 15 TRBV5-5 NA CASSLLAGGLGEQYF TGTGCCAGCAGCTTGTTAGCGGGAGGTTTAGGCGAGCAGTACTTC
NA TRBJ1-4 15 TRBV2 NA CASRPRLTLGEKLFF TGTGCCAGCAGGCCCCGACTTACTCTCGGGGAAAAACTGTTTTTT
NA TRBJ1-4 12 TRBV28 NA CASNPSGEKLFF TGTGCCAGCAATCCTTCCGGGGAAAAACTGTTTTTT
NA TRBJ2-5 13 TRBV27 NA CASSLLARETQYF TGTGCCAGCAGTTTATTGGCCCGTGAGACCCAGTACTTC
NA TRBJ1-3 16 TRBV18 NA CASSPTLASSGNTIYF TGTGCCAGCTCACCAACGTTAGCGAGCTCTGGAAACACCATATATTTT
NA TRBJ1-2 11 TRBV29-1 NA CSVGPVYGYTF TGCAGCGTTGGGCCAGTTTATGGCTACACCTTC
TRBD2 TRBJ2-3 19 TRBV7-9 NA CASSPRPLLAGSRTDTQYF TGTGCCAGCAGCCCGAGACCCCTACTAGCGGGGTCTCGCACAGATACGCAGTATTTT
TRBD2 TRBJ2-5 15 TRBV27 NA CASKDSGGRLETQYF TGTGCCAGCAAGGATAGCGGGGGTAGGTTGGAGACCCAGTACTTC
NA TRBJ2-3 15 TRBV5-8 few CASSLGQSSTDTQYF TGTGCCAGCAGCTTGGGACAGTCTAGCACAGATACGCAGTATTTT
NA TRBJ1-6 14 TRBV21-1 NA CASSSRQSYSPLHF TGTGCCAGCAGCAGTCGACAGTCTTATTCACCCCTCCACTTT